One and the same sample provided the 2 T cell receptor beta chains below, sequenced in a study of metastatic and nonmetastatic thyroid tumors (dated by TCRdb to the early 2020s). Library construction relied on PCR. For sequencing, an Illumina HiSeq 4000 was employed. TCRdb took the public reads, trimmed them with fastp at Q25, ran MiXCR for clone calling and kept in-frame beta chains. Counted in this sample were 21,000 or so clones; around 16% of them appeared once. Of the sample, around 19% falls within the top ten clones. No treatment had been received by any patient before thyroid surgery. The sequenced sample was blood. The source of these receptors is a female donor with papillary thyroid cancer or a benign thyroid nodule (not recorded which). Some clones in this sample may be carry-over from other donors' samples.

This clone was seen at least ten times. The rearrangement joins TRBV29-1 to TRBJ2-5; 7 bases are a match to TRBD1. Germline CDR1 and CDR2: SQVTM and ANQGSEA. This CDR3 is built from 14 residues. J lost 1 base, V lost 5 bases, and 7 bases had no gene match. This chain's CDR3 is CSVNPDRVQETQYF. Here the CDR3 DNA reads TGCAGCGTTAACCCTGACAGGGTCCAAGAGACCCAGTACTTC.

This clone was detected many times. The V and J genes are TRBV9 and TRBJ2-3; 8 bases match TRBD1. Germline CDR1 is SGDLS and CDR2 is YYNGEE. With V trimmed by 0 bases and J by 3 bases, 9 bases remained unmatched. This CDR3 has 17 amino acids. The DNA of the CDR3 is TGTGCCAGCAGCGTAGAGGACGGACAGGGACCAACAGATACGCAGTATTTT. Residues: CASSVEDGQGPTDTQYF.